This T cell receptor beta chain was retrieved from a study of type 1 regulatory T cells (dated by TCRdb to the early 2020s). For context, the study as a whole: The study characterized an in vitro protocol that generated a Tr1-enriched, alloantigen-specific CD4 T cell product named T-allo10. T-allo10 was being evaluated clinically in patients with hematological malignancies who were receiving allogeneic hematopoietic stem cell transplantation. What the work shows at the level of the full study, not this receptor alone: Compared with non-Tr1 cells, Tr1 cells had a narrower TCR repertoire, and the study took this difference to reflect clonal expansion driven by alloantigen.

From the cysteine up to the phenylalanine, the CDR3 has a length of 18 residues. The retained sequence is limited to the CDR3, 54 bases, with the frame set at the first base. From the germline V gene, CDR1 is SGHTA and CDR2 is FQGNSA. Trimming removed 3 bases from V and 1 base from J; the gene matches leave 6 bases unexplained. The instrument given in TCRdb is Illumina MiSeq. TCRdb reran the public reads through fastp at Q25 and MiXCR, keeping productive beta chains. Merged by CDR3 protein, the rows form single entries marked with the most common genes and DNA. The sample table contains approximately 5,200 distinct CDR3 sequences; only one count was recorded for 20% to 30% of them. Less than 45% of the sample is in the top ten clones. Concerning this clonotype: The specificity of this receptor is unknown. No much larger clonotype is one base removed from it; base qualities were not supplied.

Sequenced sample: cultured type 1 regulatory T (Tr1) cells, either the whole culture or a sorted fraction (not recorded which). The cell subset or site label for this specimen denotes: type 1 regulatory T cells sorted from the T-allo10 product. The chain was built from TRBV7-2 and TRBJ2-3; 14 bases in the middle match TRBD2. The receptor's source is a human donor in good health. The nucleotide sequence reads TGTGCCAGCAGCTTGTCCAGACTAGCGGGGGGGTGCACAGATACGCAGTATTTT. This yields the protein CASSLSRLAGGCTDTQYF.